These T cell receptor beta chains were read from a single sample in a study of blood T cells in healthy people across ages. In TCRdb, the 5' RACE reads were re-called with MiXCR into one record per CDR3 protein. This sample carries 800,000 or so distinct CDR3 sequences, 46% of them seen once, and the ten largest clones take 15% to 20%. Input material: blood. Receptor source: an elderly man in good health. The CDR3 runs from the conserved cysteine through the conserved F or W.

>TRBJ2-1|TRBV20-1
CSASVRRAGGNEQFF
>TRBJ2-3|TRBV12-3/TRBV12-4
CASTPGLADMTGTQYF
>TRBJ2-1|TRBV12-3/TRBV12-4
CASSLARSSGEQFF
>TRBJ2-5|TRBV5-1
CASSLTGLAGAYNEQYF
>TRBJ2-1|TRBV5-1
CASSLAGGEYNEQFF
>TRBJ1-6|TRBV25-1
CATRLGDVNSPLHF
>TRBJ2-7|TRBV10-2
CASSDTRLSYEQYF
>TRBJ2-7|TRBV20-1
CSAEPTGGTYEQYF
>TRBJ2-7|TRBV20-1
CSARDKQRQSYEQYF
>TRBJ2-7|TRBV5-4
CASSIWGLPFYEQYF
>TRBJ2-2|TRBV7-2
CASSPRTGEFGELFF
>TRBJ2-1|TRBV28
CASSLAGLAGLYNEQFF
>TRBJ1-1|TRBV20-1
CSAISWGDTEAFF
>TRBJ2-1|TRBV3-1
CASSRGGSRYEQFF
>TRBJ2-7|TRBV20-1
CSAHTTGRIRNEQYF
>TRBJ2-3|TRBV28
CASSLRGGSDTQYF
>TRBJ2-3|TRBV5-8
CASSLKGSNTDTQYF
>-|TRBV7-9
CASSLGGTRYETQYF
>TRBJ2-5|TRBV9
CASSVDRFLETQYF
>TRBJ1-2|TRBV6-1
CASSEAVFQGVHYGYTF
>TRBJ2-3|TRBV7-2
CASSWSGRGDTQYF
>TRBJ1-1|TRBV3-1
CASSQSGYEAFF
>TRBJ2-3|TRBV5-1
CASSSHYRSTDTQYF
>TRBJ2-2|TRBV25-1
CASSAGTGGVTGELFF
>TRBJ1-2|TRBV9
CASSVFNRVDYGYTF
>TRBJ1-5|TRBV6-5
CASRQGRQQPQHF
>-|TRBV7-9
CASSKGALAGDEQYF
>TRBJ2-1|TRBV29-1
CSGGLDNEQFF
>TRBJ2-5|TRBV30
CACRGSSGQETQYF
>TRBJ2-5|TRBV20-1
CSARDFSAFQEAQYF
>TRBJ2-5|TRBV20-1
CSASTSRIAGYNEQYF
>TRBJ1-4|TRBV12-3/TRBV12-4
CASTPGGTNEKLFF
>TRBJ2-5|TRBV12-3/TRBV12-4
CASSLSGGSKTQYF
>-|TRBV10-3
CAIGTGSSYNEQYF
>TRBJ2-1|TRBV4-1
CASSQTALLASGRDEQFF
>TRBJ2-7|TRBV5-1
CASSWTSGITAYEQYF
>TRBJ1-1|TRBV20-1
CSGKRGAEAEAFF
>TRBJ2-7|TRBV7-2
CASSLAGVGYEQYF
>TRBJ1-1|TRBV12-3/TRBV12-4
CASSPGRGLNTEAFF
>TRBJ2-1|TRBV12-3/TRBV12-4
CASSTSPNEQFF
>TRBJ2-1|TRBV10-3
CAIRRGGPNEQFF